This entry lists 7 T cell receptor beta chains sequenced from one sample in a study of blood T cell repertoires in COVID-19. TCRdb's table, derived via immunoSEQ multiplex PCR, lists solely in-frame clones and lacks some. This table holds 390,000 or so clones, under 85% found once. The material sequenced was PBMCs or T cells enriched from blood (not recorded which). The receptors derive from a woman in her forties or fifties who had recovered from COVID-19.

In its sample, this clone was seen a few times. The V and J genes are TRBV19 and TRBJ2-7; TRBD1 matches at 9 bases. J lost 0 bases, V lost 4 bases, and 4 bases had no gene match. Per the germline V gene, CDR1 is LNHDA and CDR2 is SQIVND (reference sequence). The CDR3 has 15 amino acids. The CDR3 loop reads CASSTGTGSSYEQYF. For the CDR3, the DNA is TGTGCCAGTAGTACCGGGACAGGGAGCTCCTACGAGCAGTACTTC. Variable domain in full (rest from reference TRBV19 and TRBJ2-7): DGGITQSPKYLFRKEGQNVTLSCEQNLNHDAMYWYRQDPGQGLRLIYYSQIVNDFQKGDIAEGYSVSREKKESFPLTVTSAQKNPTAFYLCASSTGTGSSYEQYFGPGTRLTVT.

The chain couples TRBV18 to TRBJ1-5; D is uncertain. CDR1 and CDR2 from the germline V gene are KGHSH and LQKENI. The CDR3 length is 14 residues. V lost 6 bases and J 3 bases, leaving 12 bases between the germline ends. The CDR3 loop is CASSPIDNNQPQHF. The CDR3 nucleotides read TGTGCCAGCTCCCCAATTGACAACAATCAGCCCCAGCATTTT.

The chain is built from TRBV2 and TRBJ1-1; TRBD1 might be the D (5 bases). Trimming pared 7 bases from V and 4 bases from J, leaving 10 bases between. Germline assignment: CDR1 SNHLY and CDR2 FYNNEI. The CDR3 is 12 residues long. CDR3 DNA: TGTGCCAGCACCGAAGGGGTCACTGAAGCTTTCTTT. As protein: CASTEGVTEAFF. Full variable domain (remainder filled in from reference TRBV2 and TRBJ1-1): EPEVTQTPSHQVTQMGQEVILRCVPISNHLYFYWYRQILGQKVEFLVSFYNNEISEKSEIFDDQFSVERPDGSNFTLKIRSTKLEDSAMYFCASTEGVTEAFFGQGTRLTVV.

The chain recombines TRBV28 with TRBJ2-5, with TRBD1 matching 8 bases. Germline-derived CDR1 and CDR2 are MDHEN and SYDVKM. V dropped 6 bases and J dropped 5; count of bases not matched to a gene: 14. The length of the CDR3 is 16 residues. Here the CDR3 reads CASRLLGQGGLETQYF. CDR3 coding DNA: TGTGCCAGCAGGCTCCTAGGACAGGGTGGTTTGGAGACCCAGTACTTC. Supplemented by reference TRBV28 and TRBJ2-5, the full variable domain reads DVKVTQSSRYLVKRTGEKVFLECVQDMDHENMFWYRQDPGLGLRLIYFSYDVKMKEKGDIPEGYSVSREKKERFSLILESASTNQTSMYLCASRLLGQGGLETQYFGPGTRLLVL.

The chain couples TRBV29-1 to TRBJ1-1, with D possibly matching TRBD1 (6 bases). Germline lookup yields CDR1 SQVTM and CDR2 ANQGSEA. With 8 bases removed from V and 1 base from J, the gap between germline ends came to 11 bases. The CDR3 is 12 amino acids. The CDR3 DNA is TGCAGCTCTAGACAGGCGAACACTGAAGCTTTCTTT. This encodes CSSRQANTEAFF.

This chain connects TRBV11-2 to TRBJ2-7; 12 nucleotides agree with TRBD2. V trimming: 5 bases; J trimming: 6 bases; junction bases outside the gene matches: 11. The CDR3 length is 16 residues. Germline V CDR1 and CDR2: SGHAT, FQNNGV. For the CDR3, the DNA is TGTGCCAGCAGCCCTACACGACTAGCGGGAGCTTCCGAGCAGTACTTC. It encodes CASSPTRLAGASEQYF.

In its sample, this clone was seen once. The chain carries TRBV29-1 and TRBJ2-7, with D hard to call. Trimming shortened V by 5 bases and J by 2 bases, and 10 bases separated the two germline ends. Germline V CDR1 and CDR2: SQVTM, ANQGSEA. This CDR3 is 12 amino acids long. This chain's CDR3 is CSVRLDAYEQYF. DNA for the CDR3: TGCAGCGTTAGGCTAGACGCCTACGAGCAGTACTTC.